This T cell receptor beta chain was obtained from a study of patients and donors after allogeneic stem cell transplantation. Via MiXCR, TCRdb re-called the RT-PCR reads, giving one row per CDR3 protein. The sample lists about 960,000 distinct CDR3 sequences; roughly 18% were seen once. The V end lost 7 bases, the J end lost 4 bases, and 13 bases lay between the germline ends. The CDR3 is made up of 14 amino acids. The receptor was isolated from a human donor who was either an allogeneic HSCT recipient or a stem cell or donor lymphocyte infusion donor (not recorded which). It is not recorded whose cells these are; they may come from a transplant donor. Sequenced material: blood, either unsorted or a sorted T cell fraction (not recorded which). J is TRBJ2-2 and V is TRBV12-3 or TRBV12-4; D gene ambiguous. The CDR3 nucleotides read TGTGCCAGCACCCCCGGACGGCTCACCGGGGAGCTGTTTTTT. Protein sequence: CASTPGRLTGELFF.